This TCR beta chain is drawn from a study of radiotherapy plus CTLA-4 blockade in lung cancer. Study conclusions and caveats: Some TCR clones had been derived from tumors. These clones expanded in peripheral blood after radiotherapy plus ipilimumab.

To note about this clone: What it binds is unknown.

Clones were read by immunoSEQ multiplex PCR, and TCRdb kept only the in-frame ones, dropping some. The sample lists approximately 77,000 clones, about four fifths occurring once. People whose metastatic non-small-cell lung cancer was chemo-refractory got focal radiation along with CTLA-4 blockade by ipilimumab. Germline V gives CDR1 SGHVS, CDR2 FNYEAQ. Trimming removed 5 bases from V and 5 bases from J, with 16 bases in between. The CDR3 is 16 residues long. This TCR came from a human donor with non-small cell lung cancer who had stable disease on radiotherapy plus ipilimumab. The V call is TRBV7-6, the J call TRBJ1-6; D gene uncertain. The sequencing used peripheral blood, collected from a patient treated with radiotherapy plus ipilimumab. The DNA for the CDR3 is TGTGCCAGCAGCCCCCGGACGGGTAGTGATAATTCACCCCTCCACTTT. Protein: CASSPRTGSDNSPLHF.